The T cell receptor beta chain under discussion was sequenced for a study of T cells in Graves' hyperthyroidism and ophthalmopathy. TCR beta CDR3 region amplification was performed from RNA transcripts. TCR CDR3 underwent first-round RT-PCR with the HTBI primer set. TCRdb reprocessed the multiplex PCR reads via MiXCR and lists one record per CDR3 protein. The repertoire holds around 760,000 distinct CDR3 sequences, with approximately 36% as singletons. CDR1 is SGHVS, CDR2 FNYEAQ, per germline. The CDR3 totals 14 residues. With 1 base removed from V and 5 bases from J, the gap between germline ends came to 12 bases. This clonotype was seen at least ten times.

The gene calls are TRBV7-6 and TRBJ2-7; D is undetermined. The clonotype comes from a woman aged 40-49 years with Graves' hyperthyroidism. The sample consisted of blood. CDR3 protein: CASSLDVALDEQYF. The CDR3 nucleotides read TGTGCCAGCAGCTTAGATGTGGCTCTCGACGAGCAGTACTTC.